This TCR beta chain was obtained from a study of blood T cell repertoires in COVID-19. The overall study: Samples of COVID-19 (acute and convalescent) were obtained from the United States, Italy and Spain. From T cells, B-cell-depleted T cells, or PBMCs came the material, which was cDNA or gDNA.

In the original processing: Reference gene primers were amplified, and this amplification served to estimate nucleated cell counts. Profiling relied on immunoSEQ multiplex PCR, and the TCRdb table lists in-frame clones only, not all of them. The DNA was the basis for D and trimming; V, J and clone size are from that table. Among about 120,000 clones listed, around 79% were seen once. This clone showed up just once. V was shortened by 2 bases and J by 2 bases, with 9 bases between the two germline ends. CDR1 is LGHNA, CDR2 YNFKEQ, per germline. This CDR3 contains 14 residues. The sequence came from a man in his sixties or seventies with acute or convalescent COVID-19. V is TRBV4-2 and J is TRBJ1-2; D is possibly TRBD1 (6 bases). The specimen was peripheral blood. CDR3 bases: TGTGCCAGCAGCCAACGGACAGACAACTATGGCTACACCTTC. Its translation is CASSQRTDNYGYTF.